Sequencing of this T cell receptor beta chain was carried out in a study of regulatory T cells in long-lasting Graves disease. Study observations and caveats: Whereas new patients shared about 980 public clonotypes, persistent patients shared more, at 2,500 to 3,500.

CDR3 regions were amplified by Arm-PCR using iRepertoire HTBI primers to build TCR beta libraries. A single record per CDR3 protein comes from TCRdb applying MiXCR to the multiplex PCR reads. This sample has hundreds of thousands of distinct CDR3 sequences, with roughly 20% found just once. Time point meaning: persistent/refractory GD, antithyroid drugs over 5 years with positive TRAb. Isolated PBMC RNA provided the starting material for the TCR library. This clonotype was counted between two and nine times. Its specificity is unknown. Between the trimmed V and J ends, which lost 6 bases and 7 bases, there was a span of 10 bases. Looked up from germline, CDR1 is MNHNS and CDR2 is SASEGT. The CDR3 spans 13 residues.

The chain combines TRBV6-1 with TRBJ1-6, with D possibly matching TRBD1 (6 bases). The starting material was peripheral blood mononuclear cells (PBMCs), obtained when the disease was refractory, from a patient treated with antithyroid drugs. The receptor's source is a female donor with Graves disease. CDR3 protein: CASSLGQNSPLHF. CDR3 nucleotide sequence: TGTGCCAGCAGCCTCGGACAGAATTCACCCCTCCACTTT.